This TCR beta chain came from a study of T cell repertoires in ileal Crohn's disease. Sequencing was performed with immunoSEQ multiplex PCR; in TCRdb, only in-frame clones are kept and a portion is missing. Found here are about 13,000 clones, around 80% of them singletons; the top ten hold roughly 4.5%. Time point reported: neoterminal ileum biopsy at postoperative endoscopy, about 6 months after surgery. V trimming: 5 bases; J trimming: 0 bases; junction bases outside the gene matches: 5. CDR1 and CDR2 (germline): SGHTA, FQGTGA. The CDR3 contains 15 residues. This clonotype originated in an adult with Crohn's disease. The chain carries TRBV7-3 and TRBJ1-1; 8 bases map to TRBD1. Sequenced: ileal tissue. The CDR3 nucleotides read TGTGCCAGCAGCGCCTCGACAGGGGTGAACACTGAAGCTTTCTTT. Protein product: CASSASTGVNTEAFF.